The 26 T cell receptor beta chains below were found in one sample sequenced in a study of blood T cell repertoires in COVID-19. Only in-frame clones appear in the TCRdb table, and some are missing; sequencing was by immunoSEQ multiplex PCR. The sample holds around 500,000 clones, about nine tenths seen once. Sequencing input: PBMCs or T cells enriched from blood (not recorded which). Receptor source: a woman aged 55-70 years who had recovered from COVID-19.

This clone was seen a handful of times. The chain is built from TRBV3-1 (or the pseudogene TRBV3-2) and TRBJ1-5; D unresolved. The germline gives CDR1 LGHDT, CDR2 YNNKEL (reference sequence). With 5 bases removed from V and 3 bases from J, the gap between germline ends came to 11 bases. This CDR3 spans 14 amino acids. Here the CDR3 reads CASSTTGANQPQHF. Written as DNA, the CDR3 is TGTGCCAGCAGCACAACGGGTGCCAATCAGCCCCAGCATTTT.

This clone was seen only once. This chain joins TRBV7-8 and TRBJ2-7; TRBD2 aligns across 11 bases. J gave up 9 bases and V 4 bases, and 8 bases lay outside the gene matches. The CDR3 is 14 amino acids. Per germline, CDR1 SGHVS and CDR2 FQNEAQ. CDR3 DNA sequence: TGTGCCAGCAGCTCTCTAGCGGGGGGAGTCGGGCAGTACTTC. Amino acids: CASSSLAGGVGQYF.

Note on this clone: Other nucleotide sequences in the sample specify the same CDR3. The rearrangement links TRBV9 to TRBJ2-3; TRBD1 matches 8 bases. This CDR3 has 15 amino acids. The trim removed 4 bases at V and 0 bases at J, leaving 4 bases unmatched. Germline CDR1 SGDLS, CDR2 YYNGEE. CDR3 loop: CASSFGQGSTDTQYF. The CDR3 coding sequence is TGTGCCAGCAGCTTCGGACAGGGTAGCACAGATACGCAGTATTTT.

The DNA for the CDR3 is TGTGCCAGCAGTCGACTACCCTCAGTGAACACTGAAGCTTTCTTT. It codes for CASSRLPSVNTEAFF. The rearrangement uses TRBV27 and TRBJ1-1; D remains ambiguous. The length of the CDR3 is 15 residues. V was clipped by 5 bases and J by 0 bases, with 13 bases between them. Germline CDR1 reads MNHEY; CDR2 reads SMNVEV (reference sequence).

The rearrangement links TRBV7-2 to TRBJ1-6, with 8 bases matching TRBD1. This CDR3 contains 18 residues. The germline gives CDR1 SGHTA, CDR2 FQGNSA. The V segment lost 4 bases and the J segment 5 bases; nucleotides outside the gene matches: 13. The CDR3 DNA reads TGTGCCAGCAGCTGGTTGAGACAGGGGACTTTCCATAATTCACCCCTCCACTTT. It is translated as CASSWLRQGTFHNSPLHF.

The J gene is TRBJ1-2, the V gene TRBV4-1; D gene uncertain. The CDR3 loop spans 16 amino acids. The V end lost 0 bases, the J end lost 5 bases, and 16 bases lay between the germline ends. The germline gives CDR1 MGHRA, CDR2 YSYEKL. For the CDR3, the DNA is TGCGCCAGCAGCCAAGATCCGGTCTCGCAACGGTATGGCTACACCTTC. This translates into CASSQDPVSQRYGYTF.

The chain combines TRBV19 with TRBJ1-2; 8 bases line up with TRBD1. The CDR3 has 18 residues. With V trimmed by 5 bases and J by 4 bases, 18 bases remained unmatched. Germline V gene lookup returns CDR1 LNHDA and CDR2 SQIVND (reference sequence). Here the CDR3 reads CASSSQYRTGSRLYGYTF. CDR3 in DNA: TGTGCCAGTAGTTCCCAATACCGGACAGGGTCGAGGCTCTATGGCTACACCTTC. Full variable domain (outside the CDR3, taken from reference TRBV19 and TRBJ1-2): DGGITQSPKYLFRKEGQNVTLSCEQNLNHDAMYWYRQDPGQGLRLIYYSQIVNDFQKGDIAEGYSVSREKKESFPLTVTSAQKNPTAFYLCASSSQYRTGSRLYGYTFGSGTRLTVV.

CDR3 nucleotide sequence: TGCGCCAGCAGCTACAAGACTAAAACCAGAGTAAGCGGGGGGCAAGAGACCCAGTACTTC. Amino acid sequence: CASSYKTKTRVSGGQETQYF. V usage is TRBV5-1 and J usage is TRBJ2-5; 9 bases are shared with TRBD2. The CDR3 is 20 amino acids. Germline CDR1 is SGHRS and CDR2 is YFSETQ. Trimming at V came to 3 bases and at J to 2 bases, leaving 20 bases not matched to a gene.

The CDR3 DNA sequence: TGTGCCAGCAGTGAAGGGGGGACAGATAATTCACCCCTCCACTTT. Translation gives CASSEGGTDNSPLHF. The rearrangement uses TRBV6-1 and TRBJ1-6, with 7 bases fitting TRBD1. This CDR3 contains 15 residues. V gave up 1 base and J gave up 5 bases; unmatched junction bases: 2. In germline, CDR1 is MNHNS, CDR2 SASEGT.

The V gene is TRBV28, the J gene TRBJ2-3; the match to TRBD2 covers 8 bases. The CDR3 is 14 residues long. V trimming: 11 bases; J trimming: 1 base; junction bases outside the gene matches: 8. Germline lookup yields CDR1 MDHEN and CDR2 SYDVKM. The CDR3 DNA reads TGTGCCGGGGCGGGGGGACTTGGCACAGATACGCAGTATTTT. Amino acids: CAGAGGLGTDTQYF.

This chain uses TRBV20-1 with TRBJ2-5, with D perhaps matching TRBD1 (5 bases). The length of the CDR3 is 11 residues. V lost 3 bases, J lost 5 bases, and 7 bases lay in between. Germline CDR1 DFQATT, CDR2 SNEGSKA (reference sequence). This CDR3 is CSARKGETQYF. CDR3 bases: TGCAGTGCTAGGAAGGGGGAGACCCAGTACTTC.

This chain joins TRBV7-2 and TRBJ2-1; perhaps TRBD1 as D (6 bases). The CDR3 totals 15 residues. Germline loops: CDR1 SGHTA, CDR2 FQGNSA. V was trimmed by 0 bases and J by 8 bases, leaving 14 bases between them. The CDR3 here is CASSLAGHPWDEQFF. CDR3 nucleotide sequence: TGTGCCAGCAGCTTAGCGGGACATCCCTGGGATGAGCAGTTCTTC.

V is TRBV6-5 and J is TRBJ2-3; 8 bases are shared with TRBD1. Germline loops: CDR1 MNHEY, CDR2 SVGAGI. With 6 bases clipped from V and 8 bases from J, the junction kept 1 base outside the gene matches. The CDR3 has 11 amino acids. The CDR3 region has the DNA TGTGCCAGCAGCCAGGGGGCTACGCAGTATTTT. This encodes CASSQGATQYF.

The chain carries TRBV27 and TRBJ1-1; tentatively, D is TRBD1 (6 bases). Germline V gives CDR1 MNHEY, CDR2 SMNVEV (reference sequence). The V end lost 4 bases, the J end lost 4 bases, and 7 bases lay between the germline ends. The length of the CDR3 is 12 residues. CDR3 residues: CASSSGATEAFF. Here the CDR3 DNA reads TGTGCCAGCAGTTCAGGGGCCACTGAAGCTTTCTTT.

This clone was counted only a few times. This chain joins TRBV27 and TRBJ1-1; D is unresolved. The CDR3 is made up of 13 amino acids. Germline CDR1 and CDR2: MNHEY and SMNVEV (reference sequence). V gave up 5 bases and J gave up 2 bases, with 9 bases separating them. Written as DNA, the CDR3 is TGTGCCAGCAGTGTTACAGCTAACACTGAAGCTTTCTTT. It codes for CASSVTANTEAFF.

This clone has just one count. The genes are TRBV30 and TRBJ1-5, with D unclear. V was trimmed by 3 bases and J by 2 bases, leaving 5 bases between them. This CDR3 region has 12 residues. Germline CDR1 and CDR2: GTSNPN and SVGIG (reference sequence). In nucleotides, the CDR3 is TGTGCCTGGAGCGGGGGCAATCAGCCCCAGCATTTT. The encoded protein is CAWSGGNQPQHF.

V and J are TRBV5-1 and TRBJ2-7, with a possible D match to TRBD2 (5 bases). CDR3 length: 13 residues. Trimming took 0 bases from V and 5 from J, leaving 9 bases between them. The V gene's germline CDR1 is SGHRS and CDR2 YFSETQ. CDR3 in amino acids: CASSLVPGNEQYF. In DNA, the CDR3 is TGCGCCAGCAGCTTGGTTCCCGGGAACGAGCAGTACTTC.

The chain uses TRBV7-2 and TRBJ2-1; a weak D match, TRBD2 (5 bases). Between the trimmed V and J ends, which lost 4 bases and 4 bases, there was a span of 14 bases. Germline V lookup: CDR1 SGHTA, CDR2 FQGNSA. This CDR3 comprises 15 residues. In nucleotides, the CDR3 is TGTGCCAGCAGCTCTCAAGGAGGTGTATACAATGAGCAGTTCTTC. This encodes CASSSQGGVYNEQFF.

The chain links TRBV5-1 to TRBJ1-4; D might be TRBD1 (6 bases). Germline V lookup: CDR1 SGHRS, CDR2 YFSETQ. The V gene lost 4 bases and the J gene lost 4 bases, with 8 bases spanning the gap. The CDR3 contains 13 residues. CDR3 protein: CASSPDSNEKLFF. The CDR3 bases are TGCGCCAGCAGCCCGGACAGTAATGAAAAACTGTTTTTT.

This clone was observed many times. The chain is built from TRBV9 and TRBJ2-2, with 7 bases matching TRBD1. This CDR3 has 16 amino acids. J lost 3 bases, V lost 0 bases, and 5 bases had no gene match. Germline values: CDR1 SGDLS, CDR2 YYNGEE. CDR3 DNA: TGTGCCAGCAGCGTAGAGGGGGCTAGGGACACCGGGGAGCTGTTTTTT. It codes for CASSVEGARDTGELFF.

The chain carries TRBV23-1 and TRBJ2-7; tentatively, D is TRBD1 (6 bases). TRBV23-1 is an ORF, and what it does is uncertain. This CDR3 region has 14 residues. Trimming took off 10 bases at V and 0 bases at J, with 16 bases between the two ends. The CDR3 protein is CATPDRAFSYEQYF. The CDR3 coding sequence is TGCGCCACCCCGGACAGAGCTTTCTCCTACGAGCAGTACTTC.

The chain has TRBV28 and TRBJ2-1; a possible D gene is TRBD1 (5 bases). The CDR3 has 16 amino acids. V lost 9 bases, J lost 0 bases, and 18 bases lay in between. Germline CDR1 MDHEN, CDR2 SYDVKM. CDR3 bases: TGTGCCAGTAATAATAACAGGTTAAGCTCCTACAATGAGCAGTTCTTC. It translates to CASNNNRLSSYNEQFF.

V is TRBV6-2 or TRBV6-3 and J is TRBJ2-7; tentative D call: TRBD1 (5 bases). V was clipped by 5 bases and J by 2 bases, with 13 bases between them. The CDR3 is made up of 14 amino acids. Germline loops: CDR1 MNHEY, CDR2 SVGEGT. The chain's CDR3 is CASSPRQFAYEQYV. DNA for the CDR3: TGTGCCAGCAGTCCCCGACAGTTTGCCTACGAGCAGTACGTC.

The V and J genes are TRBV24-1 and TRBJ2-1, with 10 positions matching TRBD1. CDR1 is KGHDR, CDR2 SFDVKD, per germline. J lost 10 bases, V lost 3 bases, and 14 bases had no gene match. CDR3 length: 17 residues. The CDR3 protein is CATSDASGQGNFVEQFF. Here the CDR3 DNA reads TGTGCCACCAGTGATGCCTCGGGACAGGGGAACTTTGTCGAGCAGTTCTTC.

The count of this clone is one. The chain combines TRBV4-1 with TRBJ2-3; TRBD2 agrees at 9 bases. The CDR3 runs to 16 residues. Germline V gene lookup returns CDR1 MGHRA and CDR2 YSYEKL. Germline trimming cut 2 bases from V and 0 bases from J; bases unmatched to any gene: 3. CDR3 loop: CASSQRTSVSTDTQYF. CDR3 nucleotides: TGCGCCAGCAGCCAACGGACTAGCGTCAGCACAGATACGCAGTATTTT.

As DNA, the CDR3 is TGTGCCAGCAGTTACTCGACGGGTTACACCATATATTTT. Translated: CASSYSTGYTIYF. The gene calls are TRBV6-5 and TRBJ1-3, with D unclear. The V gene lost 0 bases and the J gene lost 8 bases, with 8 bases spanning the gap. The CDR3 is 13 amino acids. CDR1 and CDR2 (germline): MNHEY, SVGAGI.